This T cell receptor (beta chain) was documented in a study of blood T cell repertoires in COVID-19. Study-level information: T cells, B-cell-depleted T cells, or PBMCs provided the cDNA or gDNA that served as material.

Germline CDR1 and CDR2: ENHRY and SYGVKD. This CDR3 has 15 amino acids. The V end lost 3 bases, the J end lost 4 bases, and 12 bases lay between the germline ends. Per the authors' pipeline: Reference gene primer amplification yielded estimated nucleated cell counts. Clones were sequenced by immunoSEQ multiplex PCR, and TCRdb holds only the in-frame ones, with some missing. D and trimming were read from the DNA, whereas the V and J calls and clone size are those reported in that table. Of 330,000 or so clones in the sample, about 91% were seen once. The rearrangement uses TRBV10-3 and TRBJ1-4; D is possibly TRBD1 (5 bases). Sequencing was performed on peripheral blood. The clonotype comes from a man aged 30 to 45 with COVID-19, enrolled during active disease. CDR3 nucleotide sequence: TGTGCCATCAGTGACTCACGGACACATAATGAAAAACTGTTTTTT. It is translated as CAISDSRTHNEKLFF.